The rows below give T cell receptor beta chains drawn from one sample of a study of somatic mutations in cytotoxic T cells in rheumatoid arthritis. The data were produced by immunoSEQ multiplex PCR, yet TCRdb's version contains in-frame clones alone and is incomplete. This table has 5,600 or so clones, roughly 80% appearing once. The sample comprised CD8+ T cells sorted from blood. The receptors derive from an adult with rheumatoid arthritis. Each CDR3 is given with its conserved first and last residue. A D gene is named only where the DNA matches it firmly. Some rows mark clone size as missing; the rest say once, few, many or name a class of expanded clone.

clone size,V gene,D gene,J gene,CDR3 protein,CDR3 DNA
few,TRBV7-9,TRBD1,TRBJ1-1,CASSTGQAREAFF,TGTGCCAGCAGCACCGGACAGGCGAGAGAAGCTTTCTTT
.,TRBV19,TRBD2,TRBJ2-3,CASSASGDTQYF,TGTGCCAGTTCTGCTAGCGGCGATACGCAGTATTTT
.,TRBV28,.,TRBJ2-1,CASSFLGGRYNEQFF,TGTGCCAGCAGTTTCTTGGGTGGCAGGTACAATGAGCAGTTCTTC
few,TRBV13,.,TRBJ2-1,CASSSGEERNEQFF,TGTGCCAGCAGCTCAGGGGAGGAGAGGAATGAGCAGTTCTTC
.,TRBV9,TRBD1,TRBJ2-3,CASSVVVGDRDRTDTQYF,TGTGCCAGCAGCGTAGTAGTAGGAGACAGGGACCGCACAGATACGCAGTATTTT
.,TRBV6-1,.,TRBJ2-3,CASSLAPEGADTQYF,TGTGCCAGCAGCCTCGCCCCCGAGGGCGCAGATACGCAGTATTTT
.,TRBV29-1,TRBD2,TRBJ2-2,CSVGVAGGKTGELFF,TGCAGCGTCGGCGTAGCGGGAGGAAAAACCGGGGAGCTGTTTTTT
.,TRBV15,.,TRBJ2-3,CATSRVTNTDTQYF,TGTGCCACCAGCAGAGTCACCAACACAGATACGCAGTATTTT
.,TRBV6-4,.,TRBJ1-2,CASSDSGYGYTF,TGTGCCAGCAGTGACTCGGGGTATGGCTACACCTTC
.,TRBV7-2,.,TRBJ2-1,CASSSRTGRSSYNEQFF,TGTGCCAGCAGCTCACGCACGGGGAGAAGCTCCTACAATGAGCAGTTCTTC
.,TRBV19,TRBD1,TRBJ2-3,CASSIRAGGPDTQYF,TGTGCCAGTAGTATAAGGGCAGGGGGCCCAGATACGCAGTATTTT
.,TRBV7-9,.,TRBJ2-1,CASNPGWAYNEQFF,TGTGCCAGCAACCCTGGCTGGGCCTACAATGAGCAGTTCTTC
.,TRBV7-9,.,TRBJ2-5,CASSPQETQYF,TGTGCCAGCAGCCCGCAAGAGACCCAGTACTTC
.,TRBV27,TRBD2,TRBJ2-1,CASSSDWASGYNEQFF,TGTGCCAGCAGTTCCGATTGGGCTAGCGGCTACAATGAGCAGTTCTTC
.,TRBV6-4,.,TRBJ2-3,CASSDADGADTQYF,TGTGCCAGCAGTGACGCGGACGGAGCAGATACGCAGTATTTT
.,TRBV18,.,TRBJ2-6,CASSLAVHLQSRANVLTF,TGTGCCAGCTCACTCGCTGTACATTTACAAAGTCGGGCCAACGTCCTGACTTTC
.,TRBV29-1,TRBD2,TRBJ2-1,CSVDSLAGVNEQFF,TGCAGCGTTGATTCCCTAGCGGGAGTGAATGAGCAGTTCTTC
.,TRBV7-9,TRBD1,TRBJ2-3,CASSLDRTGGADTQYF,TGTGCCAGCAGCTTAGACAGGACAGGGGGCGCAGATACGCAGTATTTT